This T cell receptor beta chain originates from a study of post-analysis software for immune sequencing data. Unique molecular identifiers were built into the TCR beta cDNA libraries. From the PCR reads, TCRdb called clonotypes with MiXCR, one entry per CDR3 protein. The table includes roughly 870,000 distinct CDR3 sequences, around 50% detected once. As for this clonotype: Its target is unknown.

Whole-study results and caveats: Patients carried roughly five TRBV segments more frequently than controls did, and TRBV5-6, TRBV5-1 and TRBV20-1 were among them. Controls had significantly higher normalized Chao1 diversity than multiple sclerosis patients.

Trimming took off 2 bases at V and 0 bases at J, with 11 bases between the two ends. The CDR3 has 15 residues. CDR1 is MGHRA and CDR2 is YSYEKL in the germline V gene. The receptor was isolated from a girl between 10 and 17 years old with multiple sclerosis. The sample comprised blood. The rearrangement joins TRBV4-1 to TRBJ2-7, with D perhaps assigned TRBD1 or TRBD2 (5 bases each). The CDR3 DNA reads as TGCGCCAGCAGCCAACCGGGACGGAGCTCCTACGAGCAGTACTTC. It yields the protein CASSQPGRSSYEQYF.